This T cell receptor beta chain was found in a study of blood T cell repertoires in COVID-19. Authors' data handling: Reference gene primers were amplified, and this amplification served to estimate nucleated cell counts. Profiled with immunoSEQ multiplex PCR; TCRdb holds only in-frame clones, not every one. That table furnishes V, J and clone size, whereas the DNA furnished D and trimming. The table has hundreds of thousands of clones, 70% to 90% seen once. The CDR3 is 16 amino acids. CDR1 and CDR2 (germline): MNHEY, SMNVEV (reference sequence). With V trimmed by 6 bases and J by 2 bases, 13 bases remained unmatched.

Sequencing was done on a sample of peripheral blood. The chain employs TRBV27 and TRBJ2-7, with TRBD2 matching over 7 bases. The clonotype was recovered from a woman under 30 who had recovered from COVID-19. The CDR3 here is CASSTERLAKPYEQYF. The CDR3 nucleotides are TGTGCCAGCAGCACGGAAAGACTAGCCAAACCCTACGAGCAGTACTTC.